Below are 5 T cell receptor beta chains sequenced from a single sample in a study of cytomegalovirus exposure and HLA in healthy donors. Here immunoSEQ multiplex PCR was the method, and the copy in TCRdb shows in-frame clones only, minus some. The profile shows roughly 75,000 clones, around 94% of them singletons. Sequenced input: PBMCs. The receptors derive from a woman under 30 in good health and CMV-seropositive.

Only one count was recorded for this clone. The chain couples TRBV5-6 to TRBJ1-5; D is perhaps TRBD1 (6 bases). This CDR3 spans 15 amino acids. V lost 0 bases to trimming and J lost 3 bases, with 10 bases between them. CDR1 is SGHDT, CDR2 YYEEEE, per germline. The CDR3, as DNA: TGTGCCAGCAGCTTGGCAGGGGCCTTCAATCAGCCCCAGCATTTT. Encoded protein: CASSLAGAFNQPQHF.

V gene TRBV27 combines with J gene TRBJ2-1; 7 positions agree with TRBD2. CDR3 length equals 14 residues. The ends lost 5 bases at V and 8 bases at J; junction bases unmatched: 9. Germline values: CDR1 MNHEY, CDR2 SMNVEV (reference sequence). As DNA, the CDR3 is TGTGCCAGCAGTCCATGGACTAGGGGCGATGAGCAGTTCTTC. Amino acids: CASSPWTRGDEQFF.

This clone was seen a single time. CDR3 coding DNA: TGTGCTAGTGGTTTTTTAAAGGACAGGGGATTGGGACAGAATTACTCTGGAAACACCATATATTTT. This gives the protein CASGFLKDRGLGQNYSGNTIYF. The chain combines TRBV12-5 with TRBJ1-3; TRBD1 aligns across 9 bases. The germline V gene encodes CDR1 LGHNT and CDR2 FRNRAP. This CDR3 has 22 amino acids. The junction had 21 bases not matched to a gene; V was cut back by 3 bases and J by 0 bases.

This chain connects TRBV4-3 to TRBJ2-5; 7 nucleotides line up with TRBD2. J was trimmed by 5 bases and V by 4 bases; bases with no gene match: 4. Germline assignment: CDR1 LGHNA and CDR2 YSLEER. The CDR3 runs to 13 residues. Here the CDR3 reads CASSPAGEETQYF. The DNA for the CDR3 is TGCGCCAGCAGCCCGGCGGGGGAGGAGACCCAGTACTTC.

The chain carries TRBV2 and TRBJ2-3; 8 nucleotides align to TRBD2. The CDR3 length is 18 residues. CDR1 and CDR2 (germline): SNHLY, FYNNEI. J gave up 6 bases and V 10 bases, and 24 bases lay outside the gene matches. CDR3 amino acids: CATSPRRGMRGEPDTQYF. CDR3 DNA sequence: TGTGCCACTAGTCCTCGTCGGGGCATGCGGGGGGAACCGGATACGCAGTATTTT.